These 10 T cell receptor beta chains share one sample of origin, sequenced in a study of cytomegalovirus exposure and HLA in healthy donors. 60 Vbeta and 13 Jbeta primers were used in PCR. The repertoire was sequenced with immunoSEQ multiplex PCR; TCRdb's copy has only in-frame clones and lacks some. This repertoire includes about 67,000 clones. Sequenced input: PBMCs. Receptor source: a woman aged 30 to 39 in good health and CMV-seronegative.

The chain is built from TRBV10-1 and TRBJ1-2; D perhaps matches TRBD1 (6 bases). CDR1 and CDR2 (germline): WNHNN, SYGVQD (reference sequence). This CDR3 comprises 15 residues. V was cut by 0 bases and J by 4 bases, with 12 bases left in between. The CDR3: CASSESAGDPYGYTF. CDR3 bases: TGCGCCAGCAGTGAGTCGGCAGGGGACCCCTATGGCTACACCTTC.

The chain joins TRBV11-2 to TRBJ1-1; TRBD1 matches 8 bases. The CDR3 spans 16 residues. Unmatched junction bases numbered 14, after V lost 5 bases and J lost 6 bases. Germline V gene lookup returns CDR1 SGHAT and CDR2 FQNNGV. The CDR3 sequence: CASSRGQGARWAEAFF. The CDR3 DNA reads TGTGCCAGCAGCCGGGGGCAGGGGGCTCGATGGGCTGAAGCTTTCTTT.

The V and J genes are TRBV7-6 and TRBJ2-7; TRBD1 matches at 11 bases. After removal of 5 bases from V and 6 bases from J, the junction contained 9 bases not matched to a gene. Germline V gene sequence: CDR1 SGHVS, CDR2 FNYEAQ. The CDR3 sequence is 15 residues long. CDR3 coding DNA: TGTGCCAGCAGCGAAAGGAGGACAGGGGGCGGCGAGCAGTACTTC. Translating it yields CASSERRTGGGEQYF.

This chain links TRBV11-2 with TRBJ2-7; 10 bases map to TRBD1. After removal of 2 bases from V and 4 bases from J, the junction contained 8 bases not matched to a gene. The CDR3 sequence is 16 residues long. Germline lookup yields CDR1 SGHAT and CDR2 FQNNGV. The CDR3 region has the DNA TGTGCCAGCAGCTTAAATTTGGGACAGGGGATGTACGAGCAGTACTTC. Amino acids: CASSLNLGQGMYEQYF.

The CDR3 sequence is CASSRTGANVLTF. As DNA, the CDR3 is TGTGCCAGCTCGCGGACTGGGGCCAACGTCCTGACTTTC. The chain combines TRBV6-5 with TRBJ2-6, with D unclear. The CDR3 sequence is 13 residues long. Germline loops: CDR1 MNHEY, CDR2 SVGAGI. V shed 8 bases and J shed 2 bases, with 7 bases lying between them.

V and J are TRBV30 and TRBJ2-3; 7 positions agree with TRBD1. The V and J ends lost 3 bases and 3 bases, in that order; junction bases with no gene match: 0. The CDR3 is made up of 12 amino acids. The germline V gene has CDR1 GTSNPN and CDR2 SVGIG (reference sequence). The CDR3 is CAWSRGTDTQYF. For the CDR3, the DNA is TGTGCCTGGAGCAGGGGGACAGATACGCAGTATTTT.

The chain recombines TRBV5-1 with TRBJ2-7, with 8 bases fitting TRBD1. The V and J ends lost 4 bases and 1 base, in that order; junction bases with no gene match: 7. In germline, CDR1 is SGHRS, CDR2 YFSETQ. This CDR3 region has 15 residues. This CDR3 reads CASSPDRVGSYEQYF. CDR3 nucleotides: TGCGCCAGCAGCCCGGACAGGGTGGGATCCTACGAGCAGTACTTC.

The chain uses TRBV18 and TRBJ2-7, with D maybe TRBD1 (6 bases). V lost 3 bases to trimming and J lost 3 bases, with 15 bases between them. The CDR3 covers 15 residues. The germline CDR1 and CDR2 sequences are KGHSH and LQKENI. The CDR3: CASSPQTGMDYEQYF. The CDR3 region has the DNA TGTGCCAGCTCACCCCAGACAGGTATGGACTACGAGCAGTACTTC.

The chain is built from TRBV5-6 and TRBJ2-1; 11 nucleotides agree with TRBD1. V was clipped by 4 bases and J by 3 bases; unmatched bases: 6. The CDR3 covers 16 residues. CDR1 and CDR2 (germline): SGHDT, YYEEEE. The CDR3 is CASSLRTGGYYNEQFF. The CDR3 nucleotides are TGTGCCAGCAGCCTTCGGACAGGGGGCTACTACAATGAGCAGTTCTTC.

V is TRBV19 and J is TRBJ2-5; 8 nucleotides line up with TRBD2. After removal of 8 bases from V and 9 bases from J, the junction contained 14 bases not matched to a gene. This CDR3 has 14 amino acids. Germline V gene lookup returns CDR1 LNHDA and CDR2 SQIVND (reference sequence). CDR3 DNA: TGTGCCAGTTCCCCTAGCGGGTCGGGTTCGGCCCAGTACTTC. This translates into CASSPSGSGSAQYF.